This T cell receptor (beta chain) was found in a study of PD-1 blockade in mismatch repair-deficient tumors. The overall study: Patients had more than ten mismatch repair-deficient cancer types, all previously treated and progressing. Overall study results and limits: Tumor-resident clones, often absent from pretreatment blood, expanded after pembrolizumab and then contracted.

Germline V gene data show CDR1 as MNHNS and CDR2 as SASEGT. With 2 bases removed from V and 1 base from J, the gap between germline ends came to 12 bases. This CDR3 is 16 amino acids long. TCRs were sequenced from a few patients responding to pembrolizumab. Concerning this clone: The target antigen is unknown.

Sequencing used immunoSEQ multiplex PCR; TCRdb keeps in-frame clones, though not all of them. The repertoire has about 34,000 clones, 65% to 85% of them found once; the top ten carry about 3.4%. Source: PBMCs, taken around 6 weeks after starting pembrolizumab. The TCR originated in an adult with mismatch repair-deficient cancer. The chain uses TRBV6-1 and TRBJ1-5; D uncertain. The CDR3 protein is CASSENWPQSNQPQHF. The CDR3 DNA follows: TGTGCCAGCAGTGAAAATTGGCCACAAAGCAATCAGCCCCAGCATTTT.